This T cell receptor beta chain came from a study of T cell responses to AZD1222 COVID-19 vaccine. Study-level results: Donor demographics were predominantly white British with a female majority; clonal diversity may be underestimated.

On this clone itself: Its target is not known.

Only in-frame clones appear in the TCRdb table, and some are missing; sequencing was by immunoSEQ multiplex PCR. The sample shows about 92,000 clones, about 89% of them seen only once. Sequences were derived from peripheral blood, sampled on day 0 of AZD1222 vaccination. The TCR originated in an adult in good health.

The CDR3, as DNA: TGTGCCAGCAGCCTCCGGGACGACGGTTTAGATACGCAGTATTTT. As protein: CASSLRDDGLDTQYF. J is TRBJ2-3 and V is TRBV9; D possibly uses TRBD1 or TRBD2 (5 bases each). The CDR3 loop spans 15 amino acids. The germline V and J ends were trimmed by 4 bases and 5 bases, with 17 bases remaining between them. Germline V gene data show CDR1 as SGDLS and CDR2 as YYNGEE. Looking up the rest from reference TRBV9 and TRBJ2-3 gives the full variable domain: DSGVTQTPKHLITATGQRVTLRCSPRSGDLSVYWYQQSLDQGLQFLIQYYNGEERAKGNILERFSAQQFPDLHSELNLSSLELGDSALYFCASSLRDDGLDTQYFGPGTRLTVL.